Listed below are T cell receptor beta chains from one sample, sequenced in a study of cytomegalovirus exposure and HLA in healthy donors. TCRdb's copy holds only in-frame clones and misses some; the assay was immunoSEQ multiplex PCR. The repertoire holds 130,000 or so clones, around 80% seen once, with 1.5% in the top ten. The sample consisted of PBMCs. These receptors originate from a woman aged 18-29 years in good health and CMV-seronegative. The CDR3 runs from the conserved cysteine through the conserved F or W. The D gene is left open where the match is weak. The size entry is marked missing in some rows and otherwise reads once, few, many or a size class.

size,D,J,V,DNA,CDR3
few,TRBD2,TRBJ2-2,TRBV4-3,TGCGCCAGCAGCCCGAGGGAACTAGCGGGGGGGGCCGGGGAGCTGTTTTTT,CASSPRELAGGAGELFF
NA,NA,TRBJ2-7,TRBV27,TGTGCCAGCAGCTCCCTGACTAGTAGGTACGAGCAGTACTTC,CASSSLTSRYEQYF
NA,NA,TRBJ1-2,TRBV6-5,TGTGCCAGCAGTTACGCCCGAGACTATGGCTACACCTTT,CASSYARDYGYTF
few,NA,TRBJ2-7,TRBV11-2,TGTGCCAGCAGCTCCCAAGGGGGAGAAGGCGAGCAGTACTTC,CASSSQGGEGEQYF
NA,NA,TRBJ1-1,TRBV5-5,TGTGCCAGCAGCTTGGGGAACGGACATATGAACACTGAAGCTTTCTTT,CASSLGNGHMNTEAFF
NA,TRBD1,TRBJ1-1,TRBV11-2,TGTGCCAGCAGCTTCGACAGGGGGGCAGCTTTCTTT,CASSFDRGAAFF
NA,NA,TRBJ1-3,TRBV29-1,TGCAGCGTTGCAACTCGGCCGGGTGGAAACACCATATATTTT,CSVATRPGGNTIYF
NA,NA,TRBJ1-2,TRBV7-2,TGTGCCAGCAGCTTCCCCTACCACCTTTCACCGAACTATGGCTACACCTTC,CASSFPYHLSPNYGYTF
NA,TRBD1,TRBJ1-4,TRBV5-1,TGCGCCAGCAGCGGGGGACAGGGCAATGAAAAACTGTTTTTT,CASSGGQGNEKLFF
NA,NA,TRBJ1-2,TRBV2,TGTGCCAGCTGCGCTTCGGACAGATGGCACTATGGCTACACCTTC,CASCASDRWHYGYTF
NA,NA,TRBJ1-1,TRBV15,TGTGCCACCAGCGATTTAGCTGGTTTGAACACTGAAGCTTTCTTT,CATSDLAGLNTEAFF
NA,NA,TRBJ2-5,TRBV27,TGTGCCAGCAGCCTAGTATTGGGGAGAAAAGAGACCCAGTACTTC,CASSLVLGRKETQYF
NA,NA,TRBJ2-5,TRBV5-1,TGCGCCAGCAGCTTGGGGACAGCGCAAGAGACCCAGTACTTC,CASSLGTAQETQYF
NA,NA,TRBJ2-7,TRBV19,TGTGCCAGTAGTAGAACGCGGGACAGACCCTACGAGCAGTACTTC,CASSRTRDRPYEQYF
NA,NA,TRBJ2-3,TRBV10-3,TGTGCCATCAGTGTCGGGGAAAGGGAGACAGATACGCAGTATTTT,CAISVGERETDTQYF
NA,TRBD1,TRBJ1-2,TRBV7-3,TGTGCCAGCAGCCCGACAGGGGCCGTTTGTTTCACCTTC,CASSPTGAVCFTF
NA,TRBD1,TRBJ2-7,TRBV18,TGTGCCAGCTCTCCGGGACAGGGGACCTACGAGCAGTACTTC,CASSPGQGTYEQYF
NA,NA,TRBJ1-1,TRBV4-1,TGCGCCAGCAGCCCGGGAGCTTTGAACACTGAAGCTTTCTTT,CASSPGALNTEAFF
NA,TRBD2,TRBJ2-2,TRBV14,TGTGCCAGCAGCGTGCAAGGGATAGCGGGAGTGGCCACCGGGGAGCTGTTTTTT,CASSVQGIAGVATGELFF
NA,NA,TRBJ2-2,TRBV6-5,TGTGCCAGCAGTTACGAGACACTCGGGGAGCTGTTTTTT,CASSYETLGELFF
once,NA,TRBJ1-1,TRBV19,TGTGCCAGTAGATACACGAACACTGAAGCTTTCTTT,CASRYTNTEAFF
few,TRBD1,TRBJ1-4,TRBV10-3,TGTGCCATCAGCCCTAATCCGGGACAGGGAGGTGAAAAACTGTTTTTT,CAISPNPGQGGEKLFF
once,NA,TRBJ1-3,TRBV19,TGTGCCAGTAGTATGAGGACACTAAGCTCTGGAAACACCATATATTTT,CASSMRTLSSGNTIYF
NA,NA,TRBJ2-6,TRBV19,TGTGCCAGTAGTATGGCAGGGTATGGATTGGCTGGGGCCAACGTCCTGACTTTC,CASSMAGYGLAGANVLTF
NA,TRBD2,TRBJ2-3,TRBV7-8,TGTGCCAGCAGCTTTCGGACTAGCGGAACAGATACGCAGTATTTT,CASSFRTSGTDTQYF
NA,TRBD1,TRBJ1-5,TRBV5-5,TGTGCCAGCAGCCCCGGACCGGGACAGGGGGCCTATAGCAATCAGCCCCAGCATTTT,CASSPGPGQGAYSNQPQHF
NA,TRBD1,TRBJ1-1,TRBV2,TGTGCCAGCAGGGGGACAGGTTTAGGAACTGAAGCTTTCTTT,CASRGTGLGTEAFF
few,NA,TRBJ2-7,TRBV28,TGTGCCAGCGGGTGGGCTTTAGCCTACGAGCAGTACTTC,CASGWALAYEQYF
once,NA,TRBJ2-7,TRBV19,TGTGCCAGTAGTATAGGAACAGGGAGGGCCTACGAGCAGTACTTC,CASSIGTGRAYEQYF
NA,TRBD2,TRBJ2-7,TRBV4-2,TGTGCCAGCAGCCAAGATCGGAGCGGGGGACCCTACGAGCAGTACTTC,CASSQDRSGGPYEQYF
NA,NA,TRBJ1-4,TRBV2,TGTGCCACCTCCTGGGCCGATGAAAAACTGTTTTTT,CATSWADEKLFF
NA,NA,TRBJ2-1,TRBV27,TGTGCCAGCAGTTTCGGGGTAGGGATCGGTGAGCAGTTCTTC,CASSFGVGIGEQFF
NA,TRBD2,TRBJ2-1,TRBV6-5,TGTGCCAGCAGTTACACCGGGGGGGATGAGCAGTTCTTC,CASSYTGGDEQFF
NA,NA,TRBJ1-4,TRBV6-1,TGTGCCAGCAGTGAAGGCGGGACGGCAAATGAAAAACTGTTTTTT,CASSEGGTANEKLFF
NA,NA,TRBJ1-1,TRBV14,TGTGCCAGCAGCCAAGTCGACTCCGCTCGAGCTTTCTTT,CASSQVDSARAFF
NA,TRBD2,TRBJ2-1,TRBV7-3,TGTGCCAGCAGCTCCCTATCCCGGACTAGCGGTTACAATGAGCAGTTCTTC,CASSSLSRTSGYNEQFF
NA,NA,TRBJ1-1,TRBV6-1,TGTGCCAGCATGAGGGACTTTCGTGAAGCTTTCTTT,CASMRDFREAFF
NA,NA,TRBJ1-6,TRBV27,TGTGCCAGCAGACGGGGGGCGAGGGGTTCACCCCTCCACTTT,CASRRGARGSPLHF
NA,TRBD1,TRBJ2-7,TRBV5-4,TGTGCCAGCAGCGCTACAGGGGTCGAGCAGTACTTC,CASSATGVEQYF
NA,TRBD2,TRBJ2-3,TRBV5-5,TGTGCCAGCAGCTTGTTGGGCGGGGGGGCAGATACGCAGTATTTT,CASSLLGGGADTQYF
NA,NA,TRBJ1-2,TRBV12-2,TGTGCAAGTCGCTTACTCGGACGGGACAGGGGCTGTGGCTACACCTTC,CASRLLGRDRGCGYTF
NA,TRBD2,TRBJ2-5,TRBV7-9,TGTGCCAGCAGCACACTAGCGAGGGAGACCCAGTACTTC,CASSTLARETQYF
NA,NA,TRBJ2-7,TRBV18,TGTGCCAGCTCACCAGGGGGGGGGCAAGACGAGCAGTACTTC,CASSPGGGQDEQYF
NA,TRBD1,TRBJ1-2,TRBV6-5,TGTGCCAGCAGTTACGGTGACAGGGTCACCTTC,CASSYGDRVTF
NA,TRBD1,TRBJ1-4,TRBV2,TGTGCCAGCAGTCGGGACAGGGGGGATGAAAAACTGTTTTTT,CASSRDRGDEKLFF
once,NA,TRBJ1-5,TRBV2,TGTGCCAGTAGTCGGATGGCGGATATCCAGCCCCAGCATTTT,CASSRMADIQPQHF
NA,NA,TRBJ1-1,TRBV5-1,TGCGCCAGCAGCTTGGCCGGCGGCGGGGGCGCGGGCACTGAAGCTTTCTTT,CASSLAGGGGAGTEAFF